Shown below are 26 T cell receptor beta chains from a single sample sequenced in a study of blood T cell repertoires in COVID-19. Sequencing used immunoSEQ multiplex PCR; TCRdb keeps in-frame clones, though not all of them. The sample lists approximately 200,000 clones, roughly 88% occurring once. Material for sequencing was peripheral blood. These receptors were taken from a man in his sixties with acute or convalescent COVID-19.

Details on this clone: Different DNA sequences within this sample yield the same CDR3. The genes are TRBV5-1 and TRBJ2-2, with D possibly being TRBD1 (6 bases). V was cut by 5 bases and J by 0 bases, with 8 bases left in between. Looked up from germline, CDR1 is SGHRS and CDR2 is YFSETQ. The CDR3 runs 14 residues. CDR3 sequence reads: CASSGQTNTGELFF. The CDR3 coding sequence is TGCGCCAGCAGTGGACAGACGAACACCGGGGAGCTGTTTTTT.

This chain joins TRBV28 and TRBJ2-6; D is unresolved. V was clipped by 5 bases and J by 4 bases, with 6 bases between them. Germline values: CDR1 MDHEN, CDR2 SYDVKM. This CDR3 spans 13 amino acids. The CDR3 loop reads CASSLTGANVLTF. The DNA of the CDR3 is TGTGCCAGCAGTCTAACCGGGGCCAACGTCCTGACTTTC. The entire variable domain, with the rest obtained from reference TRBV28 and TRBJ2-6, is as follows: DVKVTQSSRYLVKRTGEKVFLECVQDMDHENMFWYRQDPGLGLRLIYFSYDVKMKEKGDIPEGYSVSREKKERFSLILESASTNQTSMYLCASSLTGANVLTFGAGSRLTVL.

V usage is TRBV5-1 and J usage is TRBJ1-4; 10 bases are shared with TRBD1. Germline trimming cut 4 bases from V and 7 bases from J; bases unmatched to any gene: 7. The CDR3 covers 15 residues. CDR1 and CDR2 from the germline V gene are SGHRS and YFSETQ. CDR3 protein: CASSETGTGAEKLFF. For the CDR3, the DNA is TGCGCCAGCAGCGAAACAGGGACAGGGGCTGAAAAACTGTTTTTT.

CDR3 sequence reads: CSASAVSGNTIYF. The CDR3 nucleotides are TGCAGCGCCAGTGCGGTCTCTGGAAACACCATATATTTT. The V gene is TRBV29-1, the J gene TRBJ1-3, with D hard to call. V lost 7 bases to trimming and J lost 0 bases, with 10 bases between them. Germline V CDR1 and CDR2: SQVTM, ANQGSEA. The CDR3 is 13 residues long.

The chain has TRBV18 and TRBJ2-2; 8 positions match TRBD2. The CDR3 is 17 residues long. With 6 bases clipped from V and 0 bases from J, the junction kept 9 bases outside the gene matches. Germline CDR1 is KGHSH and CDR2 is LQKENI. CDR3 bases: TGTGCCAGCTCCAAGACTAGCGTGGACGCGAACACCGGGGAGCTGTTTTTT. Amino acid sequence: CASSKTSVDANTGELFF.

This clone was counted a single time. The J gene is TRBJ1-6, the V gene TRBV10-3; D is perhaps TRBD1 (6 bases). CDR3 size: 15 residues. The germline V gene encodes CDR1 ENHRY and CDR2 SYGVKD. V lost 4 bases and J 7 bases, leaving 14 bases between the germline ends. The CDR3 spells CAISGGRTENSPLHF. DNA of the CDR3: TGTGCCATCAGTGGCGGGAGGACAGAGAATTCACCCCTCCACTTT.

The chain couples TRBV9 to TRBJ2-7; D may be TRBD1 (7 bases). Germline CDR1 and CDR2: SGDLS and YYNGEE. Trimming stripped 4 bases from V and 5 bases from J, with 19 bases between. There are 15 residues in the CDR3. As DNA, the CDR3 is TGTGCCAGCAGCCAAACCGACAGGGAGGCCAACGAGCAGTACTTC. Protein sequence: CASSQTDREANEQYF.

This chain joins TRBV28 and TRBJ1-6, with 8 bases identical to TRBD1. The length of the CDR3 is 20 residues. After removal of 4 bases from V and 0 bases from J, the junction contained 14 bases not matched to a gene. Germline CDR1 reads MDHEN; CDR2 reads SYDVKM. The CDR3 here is CASSSGGGQGLSSYNSPLHF. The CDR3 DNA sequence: TGTGCCAGCAGTTCTGGGGGAGGACAGGGCCTGAGCTCCTATAATTCACCCCTCCACTTT.

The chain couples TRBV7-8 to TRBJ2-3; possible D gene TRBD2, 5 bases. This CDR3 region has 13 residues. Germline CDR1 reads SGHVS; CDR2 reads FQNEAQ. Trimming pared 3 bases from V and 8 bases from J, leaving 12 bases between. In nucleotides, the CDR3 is TGTGCCAGCAGCTTTGGTCGAGAGGGTACGCAGTATTTT. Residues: CASSFGREGTQYF.

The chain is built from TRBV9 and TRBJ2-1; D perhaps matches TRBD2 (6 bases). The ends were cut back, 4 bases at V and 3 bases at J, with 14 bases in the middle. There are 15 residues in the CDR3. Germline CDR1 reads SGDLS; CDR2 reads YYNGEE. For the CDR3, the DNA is TGTGCCAGCAGCAACCGGGACTGGGGCTACAATGAGCAGTTCTTC. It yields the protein CASSNRDWGYNEQFF.

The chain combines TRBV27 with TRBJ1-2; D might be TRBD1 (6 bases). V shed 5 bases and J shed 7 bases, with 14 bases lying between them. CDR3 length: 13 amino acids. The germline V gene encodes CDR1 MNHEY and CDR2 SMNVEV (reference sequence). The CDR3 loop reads CASSPYRATGYTF. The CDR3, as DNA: TGTGCCAGCAGTCCGTACAGGGCGACTGGCTACACCTTC.

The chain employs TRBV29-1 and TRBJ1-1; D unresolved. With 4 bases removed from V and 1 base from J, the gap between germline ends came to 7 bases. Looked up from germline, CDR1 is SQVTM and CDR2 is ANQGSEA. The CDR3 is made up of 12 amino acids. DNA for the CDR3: TGCAGCGTTGGTCGGGGGAACACTGAAGCTTTCTTT. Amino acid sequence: CSVGRGNTEAFF.

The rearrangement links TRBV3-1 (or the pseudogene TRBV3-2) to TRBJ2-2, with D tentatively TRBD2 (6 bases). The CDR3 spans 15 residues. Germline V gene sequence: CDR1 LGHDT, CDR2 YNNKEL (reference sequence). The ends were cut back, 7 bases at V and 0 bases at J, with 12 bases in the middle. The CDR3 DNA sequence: TGTGCCAGCACGGGACTCCCGGCGAACACCGGGGAGCTGTTTTTT. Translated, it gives CASTGLPANTGELFF.

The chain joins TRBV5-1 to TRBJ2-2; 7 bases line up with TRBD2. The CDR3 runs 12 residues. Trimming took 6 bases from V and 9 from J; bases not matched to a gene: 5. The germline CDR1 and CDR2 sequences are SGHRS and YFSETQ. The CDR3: CASTLGGRELFF. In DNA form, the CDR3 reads TGCGCCAGCACTCTGGGAGGGAGGGAGCTGTTTTTT. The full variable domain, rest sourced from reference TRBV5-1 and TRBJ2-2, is KAGVTQTPRYLIKTRGQQVTLSCSPISGHRSVSWYQQTPGQGLQFLFEYFSETQRNKGNFPGRFSGRQFSNSRSEMNVSTLELGDSALYLCASTLGGRELFFGEGSRLTVL.

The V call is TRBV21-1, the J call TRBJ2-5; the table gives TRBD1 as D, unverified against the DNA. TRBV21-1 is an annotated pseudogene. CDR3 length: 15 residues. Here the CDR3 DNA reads TGTGCCAGCAGCAAAGGCCCCGGGACAGAAGAGACCCAGTACTTC. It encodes CASSKGPGTEETQYF.

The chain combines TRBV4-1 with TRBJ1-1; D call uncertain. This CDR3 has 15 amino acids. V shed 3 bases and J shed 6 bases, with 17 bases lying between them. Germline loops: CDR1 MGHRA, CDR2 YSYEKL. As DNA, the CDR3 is TGCGCCAGCAGCCAGTTTGGGAGGCCGAGGTCTGAAGCTTTCTTT. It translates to CASSQFGRPRSEAFF.

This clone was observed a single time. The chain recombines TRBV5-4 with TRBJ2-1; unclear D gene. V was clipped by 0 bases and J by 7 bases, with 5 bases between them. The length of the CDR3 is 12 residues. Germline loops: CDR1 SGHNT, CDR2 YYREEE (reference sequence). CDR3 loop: CASSLVVNEQFF. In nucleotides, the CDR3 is TGTGCCAGCAGCTTGGTTGTAAATGAGCAGTTCTTC.

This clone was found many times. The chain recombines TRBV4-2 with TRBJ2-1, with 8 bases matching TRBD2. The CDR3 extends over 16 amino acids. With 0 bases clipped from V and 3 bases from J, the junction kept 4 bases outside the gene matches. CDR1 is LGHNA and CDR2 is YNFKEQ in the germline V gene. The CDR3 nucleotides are TGTGCCAGCAGCCAAGAACTAGCGGACCTCTACAATGAGCAGTTCTTC. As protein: CASSQELADLYNEQFF.

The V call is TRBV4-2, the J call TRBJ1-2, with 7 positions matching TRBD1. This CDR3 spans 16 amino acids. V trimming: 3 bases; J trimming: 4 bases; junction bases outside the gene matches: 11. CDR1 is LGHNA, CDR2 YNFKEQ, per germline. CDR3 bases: TGTGCCAGCAGCCACCAATCGACAGGGACCCTCTATGGCTACACCTTC. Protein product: CASSHQSTGTLYGYTF.

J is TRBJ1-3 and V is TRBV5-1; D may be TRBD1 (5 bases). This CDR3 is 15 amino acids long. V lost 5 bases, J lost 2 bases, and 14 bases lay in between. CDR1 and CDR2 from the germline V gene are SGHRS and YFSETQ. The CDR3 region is CASSPQGFAGNTIYF. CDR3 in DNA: TGCGCCAGCAGTCCCCAGGGATTCGCTGGAAACACCATATATTTT.

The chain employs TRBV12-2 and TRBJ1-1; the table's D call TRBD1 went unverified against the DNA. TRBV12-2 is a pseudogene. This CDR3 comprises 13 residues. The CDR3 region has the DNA TGTGCAAGTCGCCCGGACAGGAACACTGAAGCTTTCTTT. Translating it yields CASRPDRNTEAFF.

CDR3 loop: CASSPMGQHTDTQYF. CDR3 in DNA: TGTGCCAGCTCCCCCATGGGCCAGCACACAGATACGCAGTATTTT. This chain connects TRBV18 to TRBJ2-3; D gene unclear. The CDR3 runs to 15 residues. V dropped 6 bases and J dropped 2 bases, with 15 bases sitting between them. CDR1 and CDR2 from the germline V gene are KGHSH and LQKENI.

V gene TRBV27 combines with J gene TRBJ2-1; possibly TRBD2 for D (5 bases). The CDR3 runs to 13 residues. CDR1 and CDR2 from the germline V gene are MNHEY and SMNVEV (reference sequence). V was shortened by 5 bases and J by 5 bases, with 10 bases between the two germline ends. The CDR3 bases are TGTGCCAGCAGTAGCGGAGTGGACAATGAGCAGTTCTTC. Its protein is CASSSGVDNEQFF.

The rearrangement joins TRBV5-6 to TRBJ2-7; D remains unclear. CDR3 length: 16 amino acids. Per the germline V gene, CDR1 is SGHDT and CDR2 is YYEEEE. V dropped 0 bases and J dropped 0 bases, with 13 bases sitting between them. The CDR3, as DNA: TGTGCCAGCAGCTTGGCATCGGCGCGGAGCTCCTACGAGCAGTACTTC. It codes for CASSLASARSSYEQYF.

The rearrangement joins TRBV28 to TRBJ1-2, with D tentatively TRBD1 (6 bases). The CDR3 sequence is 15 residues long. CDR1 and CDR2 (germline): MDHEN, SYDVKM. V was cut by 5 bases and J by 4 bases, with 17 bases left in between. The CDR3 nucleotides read TGTGCCAGCAGTAAGCCTGGGAGGGGGACCTATGGCTACACCTTC. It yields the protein CASSKPGRGTYGYTF.

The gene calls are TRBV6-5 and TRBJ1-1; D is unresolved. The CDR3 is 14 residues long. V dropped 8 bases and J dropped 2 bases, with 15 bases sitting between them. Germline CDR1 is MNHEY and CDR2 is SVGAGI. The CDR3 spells CASRLPEGNTEAFF. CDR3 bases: TGTGCCAGCCGACTCCCGGAGGGAAACACTGAAGCTTTCTTT.